These 23 T cell receptor beta chains were sequenced from one sample in a study of blood T cell repertoires in COVID-19. TCRdb's table, derived via immunoSEQ multiplex PCR, lists solely in-frame clones and lacks some. The table includes approximately 170,000 clones, approximately 90% detected once. The sequenced material came from peripheral blood. These TCRs come from a man aged 18 to 29 with COVID-19, enrolled during active disease.

The chain recombines TRBV6-2 or TRBV6-3 with TRBJ1-1; 7 nucleotides agree with TRBD1. The CDR3 has 13 residues. The germline CDR1 and CDR2 sequences are MNHEY and SVGEGT. Losses at the gene ends were 5 bases for V and 5 bases for J; bases not matched to a gene: 5. In DNA form, the CDR3 reads TGTGCCAGCAGTCAAGGGGGCCGGACTGAAGCTTTCTTT. Protein product: CASSQGGRTEAFF.

The chain uses TRBV4-1 and TRBJ1-3; possibly TRBD1 for D (6 bases). Germline V lookup: CDR1 MGHRA, CDR2 YSYEKL. Trimming took off 1 base at V and 2 bases at J, with 12 bases between the two ends. This CDR3 is built from 16 residues. Here the CDR3 reads CASSQVPGAAGNTIYF. Written as DNA, the CDR3 is TGCGCCAGCAGCCAAGTCCCAGGGGCTGCTGGAAACACCATATATTTT.

The chain has TRBV9 and TRBJ2-7; D gene unclear. V was trimmed by 0 bases and J by 0 bases, leaving 10 bases between them. The CDR3 sequence is 15 residues long. Germline V gene data show CDR1 as SGDLS and CDR2 as YYNGEE. CDR3 coding DNA: TGTGCCAGCAGCGTAGCGGCAGGCATCTCCTACGAGCAGTACTTC. Protein product: CASSVAAGISYEQYF. The whole variable domain, remainder taken from reference TRBV9 and TRBJ2-7, is DSGVTQTPKHLITATGQRVTLRCSPRSGDLSVYWYQQSLDQGLQFLIQYYNGEERAKGNILERFSAQQFPDLHSELNLSSLELGDSALYFCASSVAAGISYEQYFGPGTRLTVT.

Comments on this clone: At one end the junction does not follow the germline gene, possibly because of a read error. This chain uses TRBV7-7 with TRBJ2-2; TRBD1 matches 10 bases. The germline CDR1 and CDR2 sequences are SSHAT and FNYEAQ (reference sequence). The CDR3 is made up of 14 amino acids. In DNA form, the CDR3 reads TGTGCTAGCAGCGTCGACAGGGGGCACGGGGAGCTGTTTTTT. Translated, it gives CASSVDRGHGELFF.

The sample holds a few counts of this clone. The rearrangement joins TRBV6-5 to TRBJ2-7; 10 bases agree with TRBD2. Germline CDR1 reads MNHEY; CDR2 reads SVGAGI. The V gene end was trimmed by 6 bases and the J gene end by 4 bases; junction bases not matched to a gene: 9. The CDR3 runs 15 residues. CDR3 loop: CASSPDSGRYYEQYF. For the CDR3, the DNA is TGTGCCAGCAGCCCCGATAGCGGGAGGTATTACGAGCAGTACTTC.

This chain joins TRBV10-3 and TRBJ2-2, with 7 bases that match TRBD1. V lost 10 bases and J lost 5; bases outside the gene matches: 16. CDR3 length: 16 amino acids. Per the germline V gene, CDR1 is ENHRY and CDR2 is SYGVKD. CDR3 sequence: CATQPALGGRTGELFF. The CDR3 bases are TGTGCCACCCAGCCTGCGCTAGGGGGCAGGACCGGGGAGCTGTTTTTT.

The V and J genes are TRBV12-3 or TRBV12-4 and TRBJ2-1; the D gene is possibly TRBD2 (5 bases). This CDR3 region has 13 residues. Trimming pared 7 bases from V and 7 bases from J, leaving 14 bases between. The CDR3 loop is CASTAGVRNEQFF. The CDR3 DNA follows: TGTGCCAGCACCGCGGGTGTAAGGAATGAGCAGTTCTTC.

The rearrangement uses TRBV14 and TRBJ2-2, with TRBD2 matching 8 bases. The junction had 4 bases not matched to a gene; V was cut back by 3 bases and J by 7 bases. Germline CDR1 and CDR2: SGHDN and FVKESK. The CDR3 is made up of 14 amino acids. This chain's CDR3 is CASSQPRGVGELFF. The CDR3 DNA follows: TGTGCCAGCAGCCAGCCGCGGGGGGTCGGGGAGCTGTTTTTT.

This clone was seen a single time. The chain carries TRBV13 and TRBJ2-7, with 8 bases fitting TRBD2. The V gene's germline CDR1 is PRHDT and CDR2 FYEKMQ (reference sequence). The V and J ends lost 5 bases and 3 bases, in that order; junction bases with no gene match: 6. The CDR3 runs 14 residues. DNA of the CDR3: TGTGCCAGCAGCCCGCGGGAGGCCCGCTACGAGCAGTACTTC. This sequence encodes CASSPREARYEQYF.

The rearrangement uses TRBV24-1 and TRBJ1-3; the match to TRBD1 covers 7 bases. This CDR3 is 17 amino acids long. V was pared by 4 bases and J by 4 bases, with 12 bases of the junction left unmatched. Germline CDR1 reads KGHDR; CDR2 reads SFDVKD. The CDR3 DNA is TGTGCCACCAGTGAAATACGACAGGGCTCCAGGGGAAACACCATATATTTT. As protein: CATSEIRQGSRGNTIYF.

The chain recombines TRBV4-1 with TRBJ2-7, with 11 bases aligning to TRBD1. CDR1 and CDR2 (germline): MGHRA, YSYEKL. This CDR3 spans 16 amino acids. V lost 5 bases, J lost 3 bases, and 9 bases stayed unmatched. The CDR3, as DNA: TGCGCCAGCAGCTACTATTCCGGGACAGGGGGCTACGAGCAGTACTTC. This sequence encodes CASSYYSGTGGYEQYF.

This sequence joins TRBV7-8 and TRBJ1-5, with TRBD1 matching over 7 bases. Germline trimming cut 4 bases from V and 5 bases from J; bases unmatched to any gene: 11. The CDR3 totals 16 residues. Germline lookup yields CDR1 SGHVS and CDR2 FQNEAQ. The CDR3 bases are TGTGCCAGCAGCTCCACAGGGGCCACCAGGGATCAGCCCCAGCATTTT. This encodes CASSSTGATRDQPQHF.

On this clone itself: The sample carries other DNA sequences with the same CDR3. CDR3: CATSDLRDRGGYTF. The CDR3 DNA sequence: TGTGCCACCAGTGATTTGAGGGACAGAGGCGGCTACACCTTC. J is TRBJ1-2 and V is TRBV24-1; 7 bases match TRBD1. The CDR3 is 14 amino acids. From germline, CDR1 is KGHDR and CDR2 SFDVKD. J was trimmed by 8 bases and V by 0 bases; bases with no gene match: 5.

The gene calls are TRBV6-6 and TRBJ2-1, with a tentative D call TRBD1 (5 bases). This CDR3 is built from 12 residues. Germline-derived CDR1 and CDR2 are MNHNY and SVGAGI (reference sequence). Trimming stripped 5 bases from V and 8 bases from J, with 10 bases between. CDR3 sequence: CASSNTGDEQFF. In DNA, the CDR3 is TGTGCCAGCAGTAATACAGGTGATGAGCAGTTCTTC.

On this clone itself: The same CDR3 arises from other DNA sequences in this sample as well. The chain combines TRBV19 with TRBJ1-5, with 8 bases lining up with TRBD1. Germline lookup yields CDR1 LNHDA and CDR2 SQIVND (reference sequence). After removal of 5 bases from V and 2 bases from J, the junction contained 2 bases not matched to a gene. The CDR3 loop spans 14 amino acids. The CDR3 DNA follows: TGTGCCAGTAGTCCGGGACAGGGCAATCAGCCCCAGCATTTT. Its translation: CASSPGQGNQPQHF.

V and J are TRBV4-1 and TRBJ2-3; 11 bases match TRBD2. The ends lost 6 bases at V and 10 bases at J; junction bases unmatched: 6. The V gene's germline CDR1 is MGHRA and CDR2 YSYEKL. The CDR3 is 13 amino acids. Written as DNA, the CDR3 is TGCGCCAGCAGTCCTCTAGCGGGAGGCGCGCAGTATTTT. It is translated as CASSPLAGGAQYF.

The V call is TRBV27, the J call TRBJ1-1; D possibly corresponds to TRBD1 (6 bases). The germline V and J ends were trimmed by 5 bases and 3 bases, with 13 bases remaining between them. CDR1 is MNHEY, CDR2 SMNVEV, per germline (reference sequence). CDR3 size: 14 residues. CDR3 nucleotide sequence: TGTGCCAGCAGTCCACAAGGACAGTACACTGAAGCTTTCTTT. Translation: CASSPQGQYTEAFF.

This clone appeared once. The V call is TRBV28, the J call TRBJ1-5; no reliable D call. Germline V gene data show CDR1 as MDHEN and CDR2 as SYDVKM. The CDR3 consists of 14 residues. V was pared by 3 bases and J by 2 bases, with 8 bases between. For the CDR3, the DNA is TGTGCCAGCAGTTTTACAGCCCGCAATCAGCCCCAGCATTTT. Protein: CASSFTARNQPQHF.

The J gene is TRBJ2-2, the V gene TRBV19; perhaps TRBD1 as D (5 bases). The germline gives CDR1 LNHDA, CDR2 SQIVND (reference sequence). The V and J ends lost 7 bases and 0 bases respectively, with 9 bases between them. The CDR3 runs to 14 residues. CDR3 DNA sequence: TGTGCCAGTACGGTAGGGGCGAACACCGGGGAGCTGTTTTTT. It yields the protein CASTVGANTGELFF.

The rearrangement uses TRBV20-1 and TRBJ2-2; D gene ambiguous. Germline V gene data show CDR1 as DFQATT and CDR2 as SNEGSKA (reference sequence). The CDR3 runs 14 residues. The V and J ends lost 4 bases and 5 bases respectively, with 14 bases between them. CDR3: CSAIEMTQTGELFF. DNA of the CDR3: TGCAGTGCTATTGAGATGACTCAAACCGGGGAGCTGTTTTTT.

The V gene is TRBV3-1 (or the pseudogene TRBV3-2), the J gene TRBJ2-1; weak D call: TRBD2 (6 bases). Looked up from germline, CDR1 is LGHDT and CDR2 is YNNKEL (reference sequence). The CDR3 runs to 16 residues. The germline V and J ends were trimmed by 4 bases and 4 bases, with 17 bases remaining between them. CDR3 in DNA: TGTGCCAGCAGCCCTTGGACTAATCGACCGTACAATGAGCAGTTCTTC. Protein product: CASSPWTNRPYNEQFF.

The chain combines TRBV7-9 with TRBJ2-1; TRBD2 matches 11 bases. V was pared by 4 bases and J by 9 bases, with 8 bases of the junction left unmatched. The CDR3 contains 15 residues. Germline CDR1 SEHNR, CDR2 FQNEAQ (reference sequence). This CDR3 reads CASSSLAGVVAEQFF. Written as DNA, the CDR3 is TGTGCCAGCAGCTCACTAGCGGGAGTCGTGGCTGAGCAGTTCTTC.

V gene TRBV9 combines with J gene TRBJ2-6; a possible D gene is TRBD1 (6 bases). With 4 bases removed from V and 4 bases from J, the gap between germline ends came to 9 bases. Germline V gene data show CDR1 as SGDLS and CDR2 as YYNGEE. The CDR3 consists of 14 residues. The chain's CDR3 is CASSTGLGANVLTF. CDR3 nucleotides: TGTGCCAGCAGCACAGGGTTGGGGGCCAACGTCCTGACTTTC.